The present entry profiles one T cell receptor beta chain with its context. Its antigen is currently unknown. The source of the sample is a study of cytomegalovirus exposure and HLA in healthy donors. The study, taken as a whole, reports: The productive fraction for most TCR beta V segments was about 87% or about 30% in an earlier analysis. Many donors carried some public TCRs, although rarity characterized most TCR sequences.

Germline V CDR1 and CDR2: MGHRA, YSYEKL. V was pared by 1 base and J by 7 bases, with 10 bases between. The CDR3 is made up of 13 amino acids. In the PCR, 60 Vbeta and 13 Jbeta primers were used. The assay was immunoSEQ multiplex PCR, and TCRdb's table has in-frame clones only and misses some. The table lists around 140,000 clones, with under 2.5% in the top ten. The receptor was isolated from a woman between 18 and 29 years old in good health and CMV-seronegative. Sequencing was carried out using PBMCs. The chain combines TRBV4-1 with TRBJ1-1; D is unclear. CDR3 DNA: TGCGCCAGCAGCCAAGTTGGGAGTGATGAAGCTTTCTTT. Amino acids: CASSQVGSDEAFF.